This TCR beta chain was identified during a study of cytomegalovirus exposure and HLA in healthy donors. Notes on the study in general: The classifier reportedly diagnosed cytomegalovirus status with high specificity and sensitivity.

About this clone itself: Antigen: not known.

60 Vbeta and 13 Jbeta primers were used in PCR. Original processing methods: It was a later analysis that counted tens of millions of unique TCR beta chains, of which some 10 million were shared. Measured with immunoSEQ multiplex PCR; TCRdb has only the in-frame clones, and not every one. V and J calls and clone size are as listed in that table; D and trimming were resolved from the DNA. The table records roughly 130,000 clones, roughly 70% of them present only once. This CDR3 is built from 13 residues. V shed 6 bases and J shed 4 bases, with 13 bases lying between them. Germline V lookup: CDR1 MNHEY, CDR2 SMNVEV (reference sequence).

The material sequenced was PBMCs. This sequence originates from a man aged 35 to 55 in good health and CMV-seropositive. The chain links TRBV27 to TRBJ2-7; tentatively, D is TRBD1 (6 bases). The CDR3 sequence is CASSYGQPYEQYF. In nucleotides, the CDR3 is TGTGCCAGCAGCTACGGACAGCCTTACGAGCAGTACTTC.